What follows are 31 T cell receptor beta chains derived from one specimen sequenced in a study of T cell repertoires in cytomegalovirus infection (dated by TCRdb to between 2018 and 2021). The label giving this sample's treatment or condition can be read as: in vitro stimulation with specific CMV peptide epitopes to enrich CMV-specific T cells. For these receptors, no antigen is known. For sequencing, an Illumina HiSeq 1500 was employed. TCRdb passed the public sequencing reads through fastp at Q25 and MiXCR, retaining productive beta sequences. Rows with a matching CDR3 protein are joined into one entry that keeps the most common DNA and genes. The table for this sample lists about 700,000 distinct CDR3 sequences; around a third of them were counted only once. Of the sample, 15% to 20% is held by the ten largest clones. Sequences were derived from cultured PBMCs, sampled from culture after CMV antigen stimulation. The receptor source for this set is a human donor in good health (CMV status not recorded). Some clones in this sample may be carry-over from other donors' samples.

This clonotype has a handful of counts. J is TRBJ1-1 and V is TRBV7-2; D not certain. Germline loops: CDR1 SGHTA, CDR2 FQGNSA. The CDR3 spans 15 residues. The V gene lost 3 bases and the J gene lost 1 base, with 12 bases spanning the gap. Written as DNA, the CDR3 is TGTGCCAGCAGCTTTCACGGCAGCGGGAACACTGAAGCTTTCTTT. The encoded protein is CASSFHGSGNTEAFF.

The chain uses TRBV19 and TRBJ2-1; 10 positions agree with TRBD1. Trimming took 9 bases from V and 6 from J; bases not matched to a gene: 14. The CDR3 spans 16 residues. Germline-derived CDR1 and CDR2 are LNHDA and SQIVND (reference sequence). CDR3 sequence reads: CASSPRMTGGRNEQFF. CDR3 in DNA: TGTGCCAGCAGCCCTCGTATGACAGGGGGCCGCAATGAGCAGTTCTTC. The full variable domain, its missing parts supplied by reference TRBV19 and TRBJ2-1, is DGGITQSPKYLFRKEGQNVTLSCEQNLNHDAMYWYRQDPGQGLRLIYYSQIVNDFQKGDIAEGYSVSREKKESFPLTVTSAQKNPTAFYLCASSPRMTGGRNEQFFGPGTRLTVL.

This chain links TRBV4-1 with TRBJ2-5, with 14 nucleotides matching TRBD2. This CDR3 region has 16 residues. V trimming: 0 bases; J trimming: 10 bases; junction bases outside the gene matches: 7. Germline assignment: CDR1 MGHRA and CDR2 YSYEKL. CDR3 sequence reads: CASSQERLAGGPDQYF. The CDR3 coding sequence is TGCGCCAGCAGCCAAGAACGACTAGCGGGAGGGCCTGACCAGTACTTC.

This clonotype was seen ten or more times. The chain recombines TRBV7-2 with TRBJ2-7; maybe TRBD1 (5 bases). This CDR3 comprises 15 residues. The V end lost 2 bases, the J end lost 2 bases, and 13 bases lay between the germline ends. Germline loops: CDR1 SGHTA, CDR2 FQGNSA. The CDR3 is CASSLSVGAPYEQYF. Here the CDR3 DNA reads TGTGCCAGCAGCTTATCGGTAGGGGCTCCCTACGAGCAGTACTTC.

This clonotype came up a few times. The CDR3 DNA sequence: TGTGCCAGCAGCCATGACCCCCCGACCCAGCATTTT. Translation gives CASSHDPPTQHF. The chain uses TRBV28 and TRBJ1-5; D not certain. The CDR3 runs 12 residues. From germline, CDR1 is MDHEN and CDR2 SYDVKM. Trimming removed 6 bases from V and 11 bases from J, with 14 bases in between.

This chain links TRBV12-3 or TRBV12-4 with TRBJ2-3; 8 positions agree with TRBD2. The V gene end was trimmed by 6 bases and the J gene end by 7 bases; junction bases not matched to a gene: 9. This CDR3 spans 14 amino acids. The CDR3 loop reads CASSPSGGENTQYF. As DNA, the CDR3 is TGTGCCAGCAGCCCATCCGGGGGGGAAAATACGCAGTATTTT.

The J gene is TRBJ1-1, the V gene TRBV12-3 or TRBV12-4; D unclear. The ends were cut back, 0 bases at V and 7 bases at J, with 9 bases in the middle. The CDR3 totals 13 residues. This CDR3 reads CASSLALGDEAFF. Here the CDR3 DNA reads TGTGCCAGCAGTTTAGCGCTTGGGGATGAAGCTTTCTTT.

This clonotype was seen a handful of times. This sequence joins TRBV19 and TRBJ2-7; 8 positions match TRBD1. CDR1 LNHDA and CDR2 SQIVND come from the germline V gene (reference sequence). The trim removed 7 bases at V and 6 bases at J, leaving 11 bases unmatched. The CDR3 extends over 14 amino acids. This chain's CDR3 is CASTPRDRRGEQYF. CDR3 sequence (DNA): TGTGCCAGTACCCCTAGGGACAGGCGGGGCGAGCAGTACTTC.

The rearrangement joins TRBV20-1 to TRBJ2-1, with 8 bases identical to TRBD2. There are 18 residues in the CDR3. V trimming: 1 base; J trimming: 4 bases; junction bases outside the gene matches: 15. Looked up from germline, CDR1 is DFQATT and CDR2 is SNEGSKA (reference sequence). Here the CDR3 reads CSARARGRGGPPYNEQFF. DNA of the CDR3: TGCAGTGCTAGAGCCCGTGGTCGGGGGGGCCCCCCTTACAATGAGCAGTTCTTC.

This clonotype was detected only a few times. V is TRBV15 and J is TRBJ2-2; unclear D gene. The V end lost 0 bases, the J end lost 0 bases, and 14 bases lay between the germline ends. The germline gives CDR1 LNHNV, CDR2 YYDKDF (reference sequence). The CDR3 consists of 18 residues. The CDR3 spells CATSREGPETTNTGELFF. The CDR3 DNA sequence: TGTGCCACCAGCAGAGAAGGTCCGGAGACAACGAACACCGGGGAGCTGTTTTTT.

The V call is TRBV10-3, the J call TRBJ2-5; D not resolved. Germline V CDR1 and CDR2: ENHRY, SYGVKD. The CDR3 is made up of 14 amino acids. V shed 3 bases and J shed 5 bases, with 13 bases lying between them. The CDR3 region is CAISESVDGETQYF. The CDR3 nucleotides are TGTGCCATCAGTGAAAGTGTGGACGGGGAGACCCAGTACTTC.

There are a few counts of this clonotype. The rearrangement links TRBV20-1 to TRBJ1-6; D is unresolved. CDR1 is DFQATT and CDR2 is SNEGSKA in the germline V gene (reference sequence). Between the trimmed V and J ends, which lost 0 bases and 10 bases, there was a span of 28 bases. CDR3 length: 19 residues. This CDR3 reads CSARERWRTPGSVGSPLHF. CDR3 sequence (DNA): TGCAGTGCTAGAGAACGGTGGCGGACTCCCGGTAGTGTTGGATCACCCCTCCACTTT.

This clonotype was observed a handful of times. The chain recombines TRBV2 with TRBJ1-5; tentatively, D is TRBD1 (5 bases). The CDR3 sequence is 11 residues long. The germline CDR1 and CDR2 sequences are SNHLY and FYNNEI. V gave up 6 bases and J gave up 11 bases, with 11 bases separating them. CDR3 region: CASSQGLSQHF. The DNA for the CDR3 is TGTGCCAGCAGCCAGGGTTTGTCCCAGCATTTT.

Ten or more counts support this clonotype. The chain employs TRBV7-2 and TRBJ2-7, with D perhaps given as TRBD1 or TRBD2 (5 bases each). Germline V gene sequence: CDR1 SGHTA, CDR2 FQGNSA. The CDR3 sequence is 14 residues long. Trimming shortened V by 5 bases and J by 3 bases, and 14 bases separated the two germline ends. Written as DNA, the CDR3 is TGTGCCAGCAGCGCCCTCCGAGGGGTCTACGAGCAGTACTTC. Protein sequence: CASSALRGVYEQYF. Based on the CDR3 plus reference TRBV7-2 and TRBJ2-7, the full variable domain is GAGVSQSPSNKVTEKGKDVELRCDPISGHTALYWYRQSLGQGLEFLIYFQGNSAPDKSGLPSDRFSAERTGGSVSTLTIQRTQQEDSAVYLCASSALRGVYEQYFGPGTRLTVT.

This clonotype was counted many times. One junction end disagrees with the germline gene, perhaps due to a read error. This rearrangement joins TRBV4-1 to TRBJ1-1; D gene uncertain. The CDR3 is 13 residues long. Germline V gene sequence: CDR1 MGHRA, CDR2 YSYEKL. DNA of the CDR3: TGTGCCAGCAGCCAGGCGGGGAACACTGAAGCTTTCTTT. It specifies CASSQAGNTEAFF.

This clonotype has just a few counts. The V gene is TRBV19, the J gene TRBJ2-7; D is uncertain. This CDR3 comprises 14 residues. Germline assignment: CDR1 LNHDA and CDR2 SQIVND (reference sequence). Deletions cut 7 bases from V and 4 bases from J, with 17 bases between. The DNA for the CDR3 is TGTGCCAGTAAGTCCCGGCAGCCAAGTTACGAGCAGTACTTC. Residues: CASKSRQPSYEQYF.

This clonotype was seen a few times. This chain connects TRBV7-9 to TRBJ2-3, with D perhaps matching TRBD1 or TRBD2 (5 bases each). The CDR3 has 13 residues. Trimming cost V 7 bases and J 6 bases, with 14 bases left between them. CDR1 SEHNR and CDR2 FQNEAQ come from the germline V gene (reference sequence). The CDR3 loop reads CASKGPAADTQYF. CDR3 nucleotide sequence: TGTGCCAGCAAGGGACCGGCGGCGGATACGCAGTATTTT.

V usage is TRBV7-8 and J usage is TRBJ2-7; possibly TRBD1 for D (5 bases). This CDR3 spans 15 amino acids. The V end was cut by 0 bases, the J end by 6 bases, with 15 bases between. Germline V gene sequence: CDR1 SGHVS, CDR2 FQNEAQ. For the CDR3, the DNA is TGTGCCAGCAGCTTAGCCAGGGCCTCGACCTTCGAGCAGTACTTC. It specifies CASSLARASTFEQYF.

This clonotype was counted ten times or more. The chain recombines TRBV7-2 with TRBJ2-5, with unresolved D. CDR1 and CDR2 (germline): SGHTA, FQGNSA. The V end lost 5 bases, the J end lost 5 bases, and 6 bases lay between the germline ends. CDR3 size: 11 residues. CDR3 residues: CASSPTETQYF. Written as DNA, the CDR3 is TGTGCCAGCAGCCCAACGGAGACCCAGTACTTC.

The chain is built from TRBV5-1 and TRBJ1-3; no definite D call. This CDR3 spans 16 amino acids. From germline, CDR1 is SGHRS and CDR2 YFSETQ. V was cut by 0 bases and J by 4 bases, with 14 bases left in between. The CDR3 reads CASSLGGSASGNTIYF. The CDR3 DNA is TGCGCCAGCAGCTTGGGAGGGAGCGCGTCGGGAAACACCATATATTTT.

The CDR3 DNA reads as TGTGCCAGCAGCTTAGGACAGCTCCCTGGGGATGAGCAGTTCTTC. This sequence encodes CASSLGQLPGDEQFF. The rearrangement links TRBV11-2 to TRBJ2-1; D is perhaps TRBD1 (5 bases). The V gene lost 1 base and the J gene lost 8 bases, with 15 bases spanning the gap. Germline CDR1 SGHAT, CDR2 FQNNGV. CDR3 size: 15 residues.

The V and J genes are TRBV12-5 and TRBJ1-1; 7 positions match TRBD1. The CDR3 contains 16 residues. In germline, CDR1 is LGHNT, CDR2 FRNRAP. The trim removed 4 bases at V and 0 bases at J, leaving 8 bases unmatched. This CDR3 is CASGYGTEVVNTEAFF. For the CDR3, the DNA is TGTGCTAGTGGTTATGGGACAGAAGTTGTGAACACTGAAGCTTTCTTT.

This clonotype was counted ten times or more. The chain is built from TRBV7-2 and TRBJ2-7, with TRBD2 identical over 9 bases. Germline CDR1 is SGHTA and CDR2 is FQGNSA. This CDR3 is 16 amino acids long. V gave up 4 bases and J gave up 0 bases; unmatched junction bases: 7. The CDR3 spells CASSSSGRTRSYEQYF. Written as DNA, the CDR3 is TGTGCCAGCAGCTCAAGCGGGAGGACACGCTCCTACGAGCAGTACTTC. Using reference TRBV7-2 and TRBJ2-7 for the parts outside the CDR3, the full variable domain is GAGVSQSPSNKVTEKGKDVELRCDPISGHTALYWYRQSLGQGLEFLIYFQGNSAPDKSGLPSDRFSAERTGGSVSTLTIQRTQQEDSAVYLCASSSSGRTRSYEQYFGPGTRLTVT.

This clonotype was observed a few times. V is TRBV7-8 and J is TRBJ1-2, with D hard to call. CDR3 length: 12 residues. The germline V gene has CDR1 SGHVS and CDR2 FQNEAQ. Trimming stripped 5 bases from V and 13 bases from J, with 17 bases between. CDR3 coding DNA: TGTGCCAGCAGCGTACCAGGATCCTTCATCACCTTC. This encodes CASSVPGSFITF.

This clonotype turned up a few times. The chain recombines TRBV11-1 with TRBJ2-3; D ambiguous. Trimming shortened V by 2 bases and J by 1 base, and 10 bases separated the two germline ends. The CDR3 spans 15 residues. The germline V gene has CDR1 SGHAT and CDR2 FQDESV (reference sequence). This CDR3 is CASSLRTPRTDTQYF. The CDR3 bases are TGTGCCAGCAGCTTACGTACGCCCCGCACAGATACGCAGTATTTT. The variable domain in full, with the rest retrieved from reference TRBV11-1 and TRBJ2-3, is EAEVAQSPRYKITEKSQAVAFWCDPISGHATLYWYRQILGQGPELLVQFQDESVVDDSQLPKDRFSAERLKGVDSTLKIQPAELGDSAMYLCASSLRTPRTDTQYFGPGTRLTVL.

This chain links TRBV20-1 with TRBJ2-3; 15 positions match TRBD2. V was clipped by 6 bases and J by 7 bases; unmatched bases: 8. CDR3 length: 15 amino acids. Looked up from germline, CDR1 is DFQATT and CDR2 is SNEGSKA (reference sequence). CDR3 bases: TGCAGTGCACCCGGACTAGCGGGGGGGAGGAATACGCAGTATTTT. Amino acid sequence: CSAPGLAGGRNTQYF.

This clonotype was found a few times. V is TRBV10-3 and J is TRBJ2-1, with 10 nucleotides matching TRBD1. This CDR3 region has 15 residues. CDR1 and CDR2 from the germline V gene are ENHRY and SYGVKD. With 10 bases clipped from V and 3 bases from J, the junction kept 9 bases outside the gene matches. The CDR3 protein is CATSRDRGSYNEQFF. Here the CDR3 DNA reads TGTGCCACCAGCAGGGACAGGGGTAGCTACAATGAGCAGTTCTTC.

Ten or more counts support this clonotype. V is TRBV7-9 and J is TRBJ2-7, with no clear D. Germline assignment: CDR1 SEHNR and CDR2 FQNEAQ (reference sequence). CDR3 size: 14 residues. Deletions cut 5 bases from V and 3 bases from J, with 14 bases between. The DNA of the CDR3 is TGTGCCAGCAGCAACGGGCCCGACAACTACGAGCAGTACTTC. It is translated as CASSNGPDNYEQYF. Complete variable domain (other parts from reference TRBV7-9 and TRBJ2-7): DTGVSQNPRHKITKRGQNVTFRCDPISEHNRLYWYRQTLGQGPEFLTYFQNEAQLEKSRLLSDRFSAERPKGSFSTLEIQRTEQGDSAMYLCASSNGPDNYEQYFGPGTRLTVT.

This clonotype has just a few counts. The CDR3 nucleotides read TGTGCCAGCTCACCACCAGGTCCAGGGGTCTATGGCTACACCTTC. Encoded protein: CASSPPGPGVYGYTF. The genes are TRBV18 and TRBJ1-2, with D possibly being TRBD1 (6 bases). The CDR3 is 15 amino acids. Trimming shortened V by 0 bases and J by 4 bases, and 12 bases separated the two germline ends. CDR1 and CDR2 from the germline V gene are KGHSH and LQKENI.

This chain uses TRBV5-8 with TRBJ1-5, with D unresolved. V lost 1 base to trimming and J lost 9 bases, with 8 bases between them. The length of the CDR3 is 12 residues. Germline V gives CDR1 SGHTS, CDR2 YDEGEE. Here the CDR3 DNA reads TGTGCCAGCAGCTTGAAATTGTGGCCCCAGCATTTT. Residues: CASSLKLWPQHF.

The V and J genes are TRBV6-1 and TRBJ1-2; tentative D call: TRBD1 (5 bases). CDR3 length equals 11 residues. V was trimmed by 10 bases and J by 5 bases, leaving 11 bases between them. CDR1 MNHNS and CDR2 SASEGT come from the germline V gene. The CDR3 reads CATRGGYGYTF. CDR3 bases: TGTGCCACCCGTGGGGGATATGGCTACACCTTC.